Shown below are 2 T cell receptor beta chains from a single sample sequenced in a study of post-analysis software for immune sequencing data. General study points: A few TRBV segments appeared more often in patients than in controls, and TRBV5-6, TRBV5-1 and TRBV20-1 were among these.

Their antigens remain unidentified. Incorporated into the TCR beta cDNA libraries were unique molecular identifiers, which served to reduce PCR and sequencing biases. TCRdb passed the PCR reads through MiXCR, listing each CDR3 protein once. In the table there are 600,000 to 750,000 distinct CDR3 sequences, around 60% of which are singletons. Sequenced sample: blood. These receptors were collected from a girl aged 2 to 10 with multiple sclerosis.

This clonotype was detected once. The CDR3 DNA reads as TGTGCCAGCAGCTTAACCGACAGGGTGGTCGGCTACACCTTC. Translated: CASSLTDRVVGYTF. The V and J genes are TRBV7-9 and TRBJ1-2, with 7 bases fitting TRBD1. The CDR3 is 14 amino acids. J gave up 8 bases and V 2 bases, and 8 bases lay outside the gene matches. The germline CDR1 and CDR2 sequences are SEHNR and FQNEAQ (reference sequence).

The chain employs TRBV12-3 or TRBV12-4 and TRBJ2-6; TRBD2 agrees at 14 bases. V was clipped by 0 bases and J by 0 bases; unmatched bases: 4. The CDR3 covers 20 residues. The CDR3 coding sequence is TGTGCCAGCAGTTTAGCCGGACTAGCGGGAGGTGTCTCTGGGGCCAACGTCCTGACTTTC. Amino acids: CASSLAGLAGGVSGANVLTF.